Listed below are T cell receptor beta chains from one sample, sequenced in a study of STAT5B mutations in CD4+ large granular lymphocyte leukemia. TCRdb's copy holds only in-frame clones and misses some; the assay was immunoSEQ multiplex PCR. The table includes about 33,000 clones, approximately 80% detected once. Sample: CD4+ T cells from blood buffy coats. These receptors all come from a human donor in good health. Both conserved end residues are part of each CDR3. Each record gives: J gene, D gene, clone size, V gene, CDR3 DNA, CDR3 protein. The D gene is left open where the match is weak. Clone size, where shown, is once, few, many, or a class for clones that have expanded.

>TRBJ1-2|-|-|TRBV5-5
TGTGCCAGCTCCCTAAGTTATGGCTACACCTTC
CASSLSYGYTF
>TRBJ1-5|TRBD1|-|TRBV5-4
TGTGCCAGCAGCTTGGCAGGGGGACAGCCCCAGCATTTT
CASSLAGGQPQHF
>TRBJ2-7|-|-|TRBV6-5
TGTGCCAGCAGGACACTCTGGGACACAGAAAAGGAGCAGTACTTC
CASRTLWDTEKEQYF
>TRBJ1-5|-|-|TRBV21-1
TGTGCCAGCAGCACTCAGGGAGACAATCAGCCCCAGCATTTT
CASSTQGDNQPQHF
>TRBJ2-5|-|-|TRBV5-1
TGCGCCAGCAGCTGGGGTACAGGAGGCCAAGAGACCCAGTACTTC
CASSWGTGGQETQYF
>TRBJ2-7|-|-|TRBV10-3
TGTGCCAGCAGTTACGGGACGGCGAGCTCCTACGAGCAGTACTTC
CASSYGTASSYEQYF
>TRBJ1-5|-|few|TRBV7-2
TGTGCCAGCAGCTTACAACCATCCAGCAATCAGCCCCAGCATTTT
CASSLQPSSNQPQHF
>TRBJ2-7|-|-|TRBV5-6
TGTGCCAGCAGCTGGGGACGGACTTATATCTACGAGCAGTACTTC
CASSWGRTYIYEQYF
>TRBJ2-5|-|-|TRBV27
TGTGCCAGGTTCACCGGGGTACCCCAAGAGACCCAGTACTTC
CARFTGVPQETQYF
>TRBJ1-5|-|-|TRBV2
TGTGCCAGCAGTGTTTCGGGGGGGCATCAGCCCCAGCATTTT
CASSVSGGHQPQHF
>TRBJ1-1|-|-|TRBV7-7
TGTGCTAGGGATACAGGGAGGAGGGCTGAAGCTTTCTTT
CARDTGRRAEAFF
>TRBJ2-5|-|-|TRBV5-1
TGCGCCAGCAGCAGGCCCCAAGAGACCCAGTACTTC
CASSRPQETQYF
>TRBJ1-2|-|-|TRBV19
TGTGCCAGTACCCATCTCAGGGGTGGCATGCATGGCTACACCTTC
CASTHLRGGMHGYTF
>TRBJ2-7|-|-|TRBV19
TGTGCCAGTAGTATTCGGAGGGACACTTCATACGAGCAGTACTTC
CASSIRRDTSYEQYF
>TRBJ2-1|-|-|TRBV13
TGTGCCAGCAGCTTAGGATATGAGCAGTTCTTC
CASSLGYEQFF
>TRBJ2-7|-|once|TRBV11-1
TGTGCCAGCAGCTTAAACGGGGGTGGCGAGCAGTACTTC
CASSLNGGGEQYF
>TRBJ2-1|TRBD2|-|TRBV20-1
TGCAGTGCTGGGGGGGGGAATGAGCAGTTCTTC
CSAGGGNEQFF
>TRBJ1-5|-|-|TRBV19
TGTGCCAGTAGTACGGGGTTAAGCAATCAGCCCCAGCATTTT
CASSTGLSNQPQHF